The subject of this entry is one TCR beta chain. There is no known antigen for this receptor. No quality values exist for individual bases; no much larger clone is one base distant. From cysteine to phenylalanine, the CDR3 is 15 amino acids long. Kept here is only the CDR3 DNA, which spans 45 bases and is read in frame from base 1. For CDR1 and CDR2, the germline V gene lists SQVTM and ANQGSEA. Trimming removed 1 base from V and 2 bases from J; the gene matches leave 1 base unexplained. The data were obtained in a study of shared clonotypes between healthy human individuals (dated by TCRdb to 2020 to 2022). As for the study more broadly: The cohort comprised two women and a few men aged 18 to 49 years. For each donor, three plates each were used for CD4 naive and CD4 memory, two plates were used for CD8 naive, and one plate was used for CD8 memory. Libraries were prepared and TCR repertoires were sequenced by different laboratories using diverse techniques, in order to increase sequencing depth and limit assay-specific biases. Between about 0.8 and 9 billion PBMCs per donor were obtained by leukapheresis. Blood TCR repertoires of five healthy adults were deeply sequenced to estimate repertoire size and the extent of clonotype sharing between individuals. Broader findings and caveats from the paper: Sampling was restricted to blood, and TCR repertoires in tissue are likely to differ from TCR repertoires in blood. Because the study included only a small number of donors, the genetic and exposure-history diversity represented was limited. Rarefaction of sorted-subset datasets indicated incomplete sequencing despite the large sequencing depth. Estimated clonotype richness was generally larger for naive than for memory subsets. Pairwise subsampling led to the expectation that sequencing depth would affect the degree of clonotype sharing among donors. Compared with non-shared clonotypes, clonotypes shared by all four sorted-subset donors had higher generation probabilities. Across a handful of donors, approximately 5% of naive CD4, roughly 3.5% of naive CD8, under 2.5% of memory CD4, and 0.3% to 0.45% of memory CD8 clonotypes were shared.

Using the deep immunoSEQ assay, TCR CDR3 regions were amplified from genomic DNA by multiplex PCR. Extracted genomic DNA from each cell subset was spread evenly across all wells of several immunoSEQ 96-well plates, with each plate serving as a replicate. For sorted subsets, each replicate PCR was loaded with 200 to 250 ng genomic DNA, equivalent to 25,000 to 35,000 T cell genomes. The purified libraries were quantified using a Qubit 3.0 fluorometer, sized with a Bioanalyzer 2100, and then quantified again using the KAPA Library Quantification kit. Each immunoSEQ 96-well plate was sequenced on its own single-read 150-cycle Illumina NextSeq 550 flow cell. As for the original processing: Because only junctional sequences without quality scores were contained in the immunoSEQ output, filtering matching that applied to full-length reads could not be performed. Sequences were annotated with PyIR, a Python wrapper for IgBLAST v1.9, and V/J genes and CDR3 were assigned using IMGT germline references. Any read was removed if the V/J assignment was weak (E-value above 1e-6), the CDR3 was missing, or the read contained stop codons, out-of-frame junctions, or ambiguous translated residues. V3J clonotypes were defined by identical inferred V gene, J gene, and CDR3 amino acid sequence. The percentage overlap between two repertoires was calculated by dividing the number of shared unique clonotypes by the size of the smaller repertoire. Three approaches were used to assess repertoire richness: RTK rarefaction, the Chao1 estimator, and Recon v2.1 estimates of unobserved clonotypes. Generation probabilities for all TCRbeta clonotypes obtained by the gDNA method from four donors were computed using OLGA. Here the immuneACCESS table is served through TCRdb, limited to in-frame sequences with V and J called. Missing clones are a known gap in these copies; in checked studies unresolved V genes cover under half, and the rest lacks a known reason. Clone size and the V and J calls come from that table; the DNA yielded D and trimming. Across this sample there are fewer than 1 million clones, with 90% to 97% seen only once. About 0.21% of the sample belongs to the ten largest clones.

CD8 naive samples consisted of CD45RO-negative cells that were positively selected for CCR7, yielding a CD45RA+CCR7+ population without TemRA cells. The donors were healthy, HIV-negative adults with no recently reported acute infections or vaccinations. Every donor was a Caucasian adult living in Nashville, Tennessee, USA. After blood collection by leukapheresis, PBMCs were isolated using Ficoll-Histopaque density gradient centrifugation and then cryopreserved in the vapor phase of liquid nitrogen. Analytical flow cytometry was used to check the purity and quantity of each magnetically sorted T cell population. Each sorted fraction had its genomic DNA isolated and then quantified by UV absorbance on a Nanodrop 2000c.

Recombination joined TRBV29-1 with TRBJ2-7; the junction holds 14 bases that match TRBD2. The TCR sequence derives from a man aged 25 to 40 in good health. Sequenced material: naive CD8+ T cells sorted from blood. The intended sense of this specimen's cell subset or site label: CD45RA+CCR7+. The CDR3 loop reads CSVEGLAGGPYEQYF. Here is the DNA: TGCAGCGTTGAAGGACTAGCGGGAGGGCCCTACGAGCAGTACTTC.